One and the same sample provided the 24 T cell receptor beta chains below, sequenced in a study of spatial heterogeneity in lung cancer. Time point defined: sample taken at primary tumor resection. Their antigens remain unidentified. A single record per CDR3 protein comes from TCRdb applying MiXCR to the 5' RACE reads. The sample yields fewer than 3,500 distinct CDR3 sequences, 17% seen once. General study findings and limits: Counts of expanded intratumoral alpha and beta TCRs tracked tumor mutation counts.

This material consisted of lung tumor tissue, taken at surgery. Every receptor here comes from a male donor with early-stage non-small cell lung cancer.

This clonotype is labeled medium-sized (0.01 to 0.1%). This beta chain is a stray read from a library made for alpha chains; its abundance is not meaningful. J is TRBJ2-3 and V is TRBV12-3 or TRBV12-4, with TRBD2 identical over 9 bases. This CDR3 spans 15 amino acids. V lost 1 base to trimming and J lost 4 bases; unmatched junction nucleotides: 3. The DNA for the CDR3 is TGTGCCAGCAGTTTAGTGGCGGGGGGGTCAGATACGCAGTATTTT. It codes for CASSLVAGGSDTQYF.

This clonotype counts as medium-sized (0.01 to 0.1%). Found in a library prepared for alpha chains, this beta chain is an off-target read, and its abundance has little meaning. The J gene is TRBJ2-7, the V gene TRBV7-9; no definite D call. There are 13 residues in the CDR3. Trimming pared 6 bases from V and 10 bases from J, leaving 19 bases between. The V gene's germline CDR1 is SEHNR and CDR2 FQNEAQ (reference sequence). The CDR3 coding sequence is TGTGCCAGCAGACCGACCGGAACCGAGCATCAGTACTTC. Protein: CASRPTGTEHQYF. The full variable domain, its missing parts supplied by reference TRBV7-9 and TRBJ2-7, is DTGVSQNPRHKITKRGQNVTFRCDPISEHNRLYWYRQTLGQGPEFLTYFQNEAQLEKSRLLSDRFSAERPKGSFSTLEIQRTEQGDSAMYLCASRPTGTEHQYFGPGTRLTVT.

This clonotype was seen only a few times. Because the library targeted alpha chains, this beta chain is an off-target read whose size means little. CDR3 residues: CSVRTGGYNEQFF. In DNA form, the CDR3 reads TGCAGCGTTCGGACAGGCGGGTACAATGAGCAGTTCTTC. This chain links TRBV29-1 with TRBJ2-1, with 7 positions matching TRBD1. CDR1 and CDR2 from the germline V gene are SQVTM and ANQGSEA. The CDR3 is 13 residues long. Unmatched junction bases numbered 5, after V lost 5 bases and J lost 4 bases.

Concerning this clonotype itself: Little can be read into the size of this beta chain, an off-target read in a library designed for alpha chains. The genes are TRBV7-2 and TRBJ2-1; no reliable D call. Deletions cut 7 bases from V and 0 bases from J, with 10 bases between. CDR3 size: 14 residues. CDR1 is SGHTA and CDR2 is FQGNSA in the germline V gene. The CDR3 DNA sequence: TGTGCCAGCACCCCCTCGAGCTCCTACAATGAGCAGTTCTTC. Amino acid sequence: CASTPSSSYNEQFF.

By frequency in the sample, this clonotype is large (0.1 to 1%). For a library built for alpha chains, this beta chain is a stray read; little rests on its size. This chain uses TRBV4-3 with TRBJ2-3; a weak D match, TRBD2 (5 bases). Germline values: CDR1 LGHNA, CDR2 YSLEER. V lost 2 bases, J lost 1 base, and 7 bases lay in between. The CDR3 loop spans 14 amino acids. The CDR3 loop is CASSQREGTDTQYF. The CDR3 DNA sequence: TGCGCCAGCAGCCAACGGGAAGGCACAGATACGCAGTATTTT.

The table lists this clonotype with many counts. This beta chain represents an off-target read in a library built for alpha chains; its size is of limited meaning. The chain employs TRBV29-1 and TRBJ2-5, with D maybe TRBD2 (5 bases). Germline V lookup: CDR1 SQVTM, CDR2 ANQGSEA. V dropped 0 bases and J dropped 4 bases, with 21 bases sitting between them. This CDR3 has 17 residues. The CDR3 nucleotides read TGCAGCGTTGAAGACCCGTTCCAGGACGGGGAGAGAGAGACCCAGTACTTC. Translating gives CSVEDPFQDGERETQYF.

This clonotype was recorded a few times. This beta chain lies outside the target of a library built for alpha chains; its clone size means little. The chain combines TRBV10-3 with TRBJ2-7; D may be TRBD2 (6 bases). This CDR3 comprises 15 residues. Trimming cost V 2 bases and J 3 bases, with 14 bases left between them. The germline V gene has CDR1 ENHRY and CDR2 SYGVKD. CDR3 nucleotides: TGTGCCATCAGTGAGCCGGGCGGCGGGAACTACGAGCAGTACTTC. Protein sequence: CAISEPGGGNYEQYF.

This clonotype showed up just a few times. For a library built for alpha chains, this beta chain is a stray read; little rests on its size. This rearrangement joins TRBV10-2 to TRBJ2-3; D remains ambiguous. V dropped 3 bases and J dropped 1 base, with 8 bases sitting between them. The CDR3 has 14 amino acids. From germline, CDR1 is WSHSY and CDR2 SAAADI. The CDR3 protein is CASSDRRGTDTQYF. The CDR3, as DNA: TGCGCCAGCAGTGATCGCCGGGGCACAGATACGCAGTATTTT.

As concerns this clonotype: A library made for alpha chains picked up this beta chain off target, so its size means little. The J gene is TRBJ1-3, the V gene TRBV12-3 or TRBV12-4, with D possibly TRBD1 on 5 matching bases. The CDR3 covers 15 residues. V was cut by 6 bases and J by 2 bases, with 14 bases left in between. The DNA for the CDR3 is TGTGCCAGCAGACCCCAGGGTGGGACTGGAAACACCATATATTTT. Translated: CASRPQGGTGNTIYF.

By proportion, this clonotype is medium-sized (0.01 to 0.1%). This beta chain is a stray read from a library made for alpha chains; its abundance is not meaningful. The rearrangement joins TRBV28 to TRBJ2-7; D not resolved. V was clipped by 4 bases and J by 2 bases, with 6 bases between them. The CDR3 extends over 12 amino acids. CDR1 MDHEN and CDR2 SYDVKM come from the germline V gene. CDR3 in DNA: TGTGCCAGCAGTTACGGCCCCTACGAGCAGTACTTC. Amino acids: CASSYGPYEQYF.

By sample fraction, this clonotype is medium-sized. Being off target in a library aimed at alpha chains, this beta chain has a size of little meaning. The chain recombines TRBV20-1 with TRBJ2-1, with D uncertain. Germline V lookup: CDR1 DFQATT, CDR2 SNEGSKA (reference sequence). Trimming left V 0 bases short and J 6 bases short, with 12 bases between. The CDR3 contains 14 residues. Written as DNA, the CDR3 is TGCAGTGCTAGAGATCCCGCACAGTTCAATGAGCAGTTCTTC. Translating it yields CSARDPAQFNEQFF.

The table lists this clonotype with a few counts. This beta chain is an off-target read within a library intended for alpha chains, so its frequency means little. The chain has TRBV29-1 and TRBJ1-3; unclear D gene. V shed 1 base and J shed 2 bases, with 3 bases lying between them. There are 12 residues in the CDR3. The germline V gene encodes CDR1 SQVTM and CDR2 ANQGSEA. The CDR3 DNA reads TGCAGCGTTGAAGCGGCTGGAAACACCATATATTTT. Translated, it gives CSVEAAGNTIYF.

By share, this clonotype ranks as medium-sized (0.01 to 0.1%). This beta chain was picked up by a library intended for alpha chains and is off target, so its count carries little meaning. CDR3 DNA: TGTGCCAGTAGTATGGGGCCGGCGGTCACTGAAGCTTTCTTT. This codes for CASSMGPAVTEAFF. V is TRBV19 and J is TRBJ1-1; D might be TRBD1 (5 bases). V dropped 3 bases and J dropped 4 bases, with 12 bases sitting between them. CDR1 and CDR2 from the germline V gene are LNHDA and SQIVND (reference sequence). This CDR3 contains 14 residues.

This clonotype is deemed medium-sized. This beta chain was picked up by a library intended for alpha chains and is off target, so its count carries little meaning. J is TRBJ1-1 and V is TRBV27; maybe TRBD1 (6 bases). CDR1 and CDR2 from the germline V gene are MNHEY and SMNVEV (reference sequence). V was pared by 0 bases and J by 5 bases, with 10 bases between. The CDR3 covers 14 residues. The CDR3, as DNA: TGTGCCAGCAGTTTATCCCAAAGGGGGACTGAAGCTTTCTTT. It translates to CASSLSQRGTEAFF.

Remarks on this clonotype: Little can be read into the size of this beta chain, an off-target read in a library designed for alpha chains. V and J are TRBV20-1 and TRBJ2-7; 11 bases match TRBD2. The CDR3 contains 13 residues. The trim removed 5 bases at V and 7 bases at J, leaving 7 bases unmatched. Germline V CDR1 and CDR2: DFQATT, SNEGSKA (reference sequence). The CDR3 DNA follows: TGCAGTGCTTCCTCGAGACTAGCGGGGGAGCAGTACTTC. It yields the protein CSASSRLAGEQYF.

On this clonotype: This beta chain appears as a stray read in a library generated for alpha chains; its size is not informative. The chain's CDR3 is CSARGDSSYEQYF. DNA for the CDR3: TGCAGTGCTAGAGGGGACAGTTCCTACGAGCAGTACTTC. V gene TRBV20-1 combines with J gene TRBJ2-7, with 7 bases lining up with TRBD1. Germline assignment: CDR1 DFQATT and CDR2 SNEGSKA (reference sequence). J was trimmed by 1 base and V by 1 base; bases with no gene match: 1. This CDR3 spans 13 amino acids.

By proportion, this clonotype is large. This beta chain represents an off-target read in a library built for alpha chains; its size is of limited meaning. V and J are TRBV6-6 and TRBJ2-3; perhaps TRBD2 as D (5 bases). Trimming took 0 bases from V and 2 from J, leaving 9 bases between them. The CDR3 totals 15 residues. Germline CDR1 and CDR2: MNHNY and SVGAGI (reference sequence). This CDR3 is CASSYSQRYTDTQYF. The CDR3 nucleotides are TGTGCCAGCAGTTACTCTCAGCGGTACACAGATACGCAGTATTTT.

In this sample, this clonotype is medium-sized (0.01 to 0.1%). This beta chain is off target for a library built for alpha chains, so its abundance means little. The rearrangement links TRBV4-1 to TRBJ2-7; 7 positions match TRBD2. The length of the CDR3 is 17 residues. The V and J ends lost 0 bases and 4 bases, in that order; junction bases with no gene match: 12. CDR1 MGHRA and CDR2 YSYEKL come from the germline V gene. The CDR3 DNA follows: TGCGCCAGCAGCCAAGATACGAGCGGGGCCCTGTCTTACGAGCAGTACTTC. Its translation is CASSQDTSGALSYEQYF.

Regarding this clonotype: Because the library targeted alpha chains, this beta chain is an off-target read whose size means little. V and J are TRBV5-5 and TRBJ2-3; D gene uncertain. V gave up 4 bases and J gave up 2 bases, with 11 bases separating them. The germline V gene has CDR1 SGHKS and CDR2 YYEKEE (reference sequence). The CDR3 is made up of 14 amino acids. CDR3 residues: CASSPELPTDTQYF. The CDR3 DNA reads TGTGCCAGCAGCCCGGAGCTGCCCACAGATACGCAGTATTTT.

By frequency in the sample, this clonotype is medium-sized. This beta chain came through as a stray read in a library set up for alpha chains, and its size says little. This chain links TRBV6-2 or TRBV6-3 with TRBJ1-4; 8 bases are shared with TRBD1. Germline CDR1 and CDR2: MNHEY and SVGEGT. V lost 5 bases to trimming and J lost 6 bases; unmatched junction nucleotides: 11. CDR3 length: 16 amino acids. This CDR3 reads CASSQLDRGEDEKLFF. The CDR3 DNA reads TGTGCCAGCAGTCAGCTAGACAGGGGTGAGGATGAAAAACTGTTTTTT.

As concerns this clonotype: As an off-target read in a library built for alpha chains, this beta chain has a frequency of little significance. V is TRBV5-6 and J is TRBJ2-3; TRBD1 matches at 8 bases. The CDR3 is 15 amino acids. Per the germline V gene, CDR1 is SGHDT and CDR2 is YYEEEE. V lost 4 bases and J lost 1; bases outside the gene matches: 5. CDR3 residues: CASSRQGKGTDTQYF. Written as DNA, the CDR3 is TGTGCCAGCAGCCGACAGGGGAAGGGCACAGATACGCAGTATTTT. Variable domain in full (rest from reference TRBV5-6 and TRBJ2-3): DAGVTQSPTHLIKTRGQQVTLRCSPKSGHDTVSWYQQALGQGPQFIFQYYEEEERQRGNFPDRFSGHQFPNYSSELNVNALLLGDSALYLCASSRQGKGTDTQYFGPGTRLTVL.

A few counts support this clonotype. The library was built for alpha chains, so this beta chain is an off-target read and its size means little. Here the CDR3 DNA reads TGCGCCAGCAGCCGAGTAGCGGGGGGTACCACAGATACGCAGTATTTT. Protein sequence: CASSRVAGGTTDTQYF. The V call is TRBV4-1, the J call TRBJ2-3; 10 nucleotides agree with TRBD2. Trimming at V came to 4 bases and at J to 2 bases, leaving 6 bases not matched to a gene. Looked up from germline, CDR1 is MGHRA and CDR2 is YSYEKL. The CDR3 loop spans 16 amino acids.

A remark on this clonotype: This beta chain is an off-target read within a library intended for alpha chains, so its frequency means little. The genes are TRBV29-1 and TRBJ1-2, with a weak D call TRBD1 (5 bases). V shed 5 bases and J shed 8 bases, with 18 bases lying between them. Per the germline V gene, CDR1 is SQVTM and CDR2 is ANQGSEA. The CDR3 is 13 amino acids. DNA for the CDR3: TGCAGCGTTTTAAACCAGGGAGTTTTAGGCTACACCTTC. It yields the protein CSVLNQGVLGYTF.

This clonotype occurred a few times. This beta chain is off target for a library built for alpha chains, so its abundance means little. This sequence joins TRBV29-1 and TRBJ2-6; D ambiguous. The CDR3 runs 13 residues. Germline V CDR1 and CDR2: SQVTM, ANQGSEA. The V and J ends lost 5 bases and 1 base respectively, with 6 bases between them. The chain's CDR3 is CSVTQSGANVLTF. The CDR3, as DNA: TGCAGCGTTACTCAATCTGGGGCCAACGTCCTGACTTTC.